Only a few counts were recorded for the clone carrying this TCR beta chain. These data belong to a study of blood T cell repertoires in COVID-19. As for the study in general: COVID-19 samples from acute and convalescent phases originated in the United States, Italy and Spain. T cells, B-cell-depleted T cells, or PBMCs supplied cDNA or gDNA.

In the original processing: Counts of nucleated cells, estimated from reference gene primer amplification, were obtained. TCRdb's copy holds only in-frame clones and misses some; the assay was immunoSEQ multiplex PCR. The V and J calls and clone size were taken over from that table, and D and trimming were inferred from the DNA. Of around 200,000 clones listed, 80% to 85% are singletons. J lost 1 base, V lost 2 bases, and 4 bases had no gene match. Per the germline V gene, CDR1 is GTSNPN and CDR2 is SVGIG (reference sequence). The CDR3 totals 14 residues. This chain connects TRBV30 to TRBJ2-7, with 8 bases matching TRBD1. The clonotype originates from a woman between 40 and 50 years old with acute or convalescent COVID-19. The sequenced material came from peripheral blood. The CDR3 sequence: CAWSRQGWSYEQYF. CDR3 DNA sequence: TGTGCCTGGAGTCGACAGGGGTGGTCCTACGAGCAGTACTTC.